Below, one T cell receptor (beta chain) is given with its context. This record belongs to a study of technical replicates of blood from a handful of donors. TCRdb's copy holds only in-frame clones and misses some; the assay was immunoSEQ multiplex PCR. Of fewer than 70,000 clones listed, roughly 90% were seen once; the top ten hold 5% to 5.5%. CDR3 size: 19 residues. Germline trimming cut 7 bases from V and 7 bases from J; bases unmatched to any gene: 20. Sequencing was carried out using PBMCs. The receptor's source is a human donor in good health. Some clones in this sample may be carry-over from other donors' samples. The chain employs TRBV5-3 and TRBJ2-2, with 12 bases aligning to TRBD2. TRBV5-3 is designated an ORF whose function remains uncertain. CDR3 nucleotide sequence: TGTGCCAGAGCCTTGAGTGTTGGACTAGCGGGATATATCTTCGGGGAGCTGTTTTTT. Its protein product is CARALSVGLAGYIFGELFF.